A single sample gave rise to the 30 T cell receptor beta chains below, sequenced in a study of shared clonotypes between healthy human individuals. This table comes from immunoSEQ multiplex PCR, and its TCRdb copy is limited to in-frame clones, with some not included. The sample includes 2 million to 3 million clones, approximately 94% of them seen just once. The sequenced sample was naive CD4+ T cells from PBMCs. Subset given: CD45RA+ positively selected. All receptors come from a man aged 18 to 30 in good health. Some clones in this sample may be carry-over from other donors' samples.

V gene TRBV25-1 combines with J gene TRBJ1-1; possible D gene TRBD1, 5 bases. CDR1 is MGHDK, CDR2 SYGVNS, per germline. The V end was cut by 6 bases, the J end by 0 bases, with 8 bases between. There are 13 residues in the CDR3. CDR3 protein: CASRGHLNTEAFF. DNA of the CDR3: TGTGCCAGCAGAGGACACTTGAACACTGAAGCTTTCTTT.

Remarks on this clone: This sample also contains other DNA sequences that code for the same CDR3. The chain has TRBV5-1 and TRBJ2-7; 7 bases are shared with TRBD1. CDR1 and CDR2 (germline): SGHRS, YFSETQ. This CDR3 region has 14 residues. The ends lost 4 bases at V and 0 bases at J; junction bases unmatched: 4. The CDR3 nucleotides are TGCGCCAGCAGCGCGACAGGGCCCTCCTACGAGCAGTACTTC. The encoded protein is CASSATGPSYEQYF.

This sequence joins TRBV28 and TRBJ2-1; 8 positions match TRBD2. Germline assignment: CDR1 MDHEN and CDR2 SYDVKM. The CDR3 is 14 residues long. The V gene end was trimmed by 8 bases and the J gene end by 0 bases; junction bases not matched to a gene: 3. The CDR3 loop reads CASESGSSYNEQFF. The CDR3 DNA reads TGTGCCAGCGAAAGCGGGAGCTCCTACAATGAGCAGTTCTTC.

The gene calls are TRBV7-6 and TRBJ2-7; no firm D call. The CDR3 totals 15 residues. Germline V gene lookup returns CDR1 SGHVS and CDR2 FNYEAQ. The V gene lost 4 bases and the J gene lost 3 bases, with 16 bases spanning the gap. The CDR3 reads CASSSGSPPGYEQYF. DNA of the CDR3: TGTGCCAGCAGCTCTGGCAGCCCTCCGGGCTACGAGCAGTACTTC. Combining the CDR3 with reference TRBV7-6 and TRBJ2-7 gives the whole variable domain GAGVSQSPRYKVTKRGQDVALRCDPISGHVSLYWYRQALGQGPEFLTYFNYEAQQDKSGLPNDRFSAERPEGSISTLTIQRTEQRDSAMYRCASSSGSPPGYEQYFGPGTRLTVT.

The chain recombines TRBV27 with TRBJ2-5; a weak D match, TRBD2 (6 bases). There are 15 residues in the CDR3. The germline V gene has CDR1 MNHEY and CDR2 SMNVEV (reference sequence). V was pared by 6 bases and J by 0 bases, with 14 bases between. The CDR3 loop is CASRAGTLYQETQYF. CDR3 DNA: TGTGCCAGCAGAGCTGGGACTTTGTACCAAGAGACCCAGTACTTC.

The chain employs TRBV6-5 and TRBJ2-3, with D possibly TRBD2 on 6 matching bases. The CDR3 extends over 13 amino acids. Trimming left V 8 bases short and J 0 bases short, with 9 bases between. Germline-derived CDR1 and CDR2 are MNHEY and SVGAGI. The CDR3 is CASLAPSTDTQYF. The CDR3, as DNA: TGTGCCAGCCTAGCGCCTAGCACAGATACGCAGTATTTT.

Written as DNA, the CDR3 is TGTGCCACCCAGCCGGGACACTCGAACACCGGGGAGCTGTTTTTT. This translates into CATQPGHSNTGELFF. The chain is built from TRBV6-1 and TRBJ2-2; tentative D call: TRBD1 (6 bases). Trimming stripped 10 bases from V and 0 bases from J, with 15 bases between. Germline lookup yields CDR1 MNHNS and CDR2 SASEGT. The CDR3 totals 15 residues.

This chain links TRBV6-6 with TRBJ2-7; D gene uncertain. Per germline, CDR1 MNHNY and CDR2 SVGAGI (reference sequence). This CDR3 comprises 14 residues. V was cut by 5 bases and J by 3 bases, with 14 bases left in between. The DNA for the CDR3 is TGTGCCAGCAGTCTCCTACAGACTTACTACGAGCAGTACTTC. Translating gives CASSLLQTYYEQYF.

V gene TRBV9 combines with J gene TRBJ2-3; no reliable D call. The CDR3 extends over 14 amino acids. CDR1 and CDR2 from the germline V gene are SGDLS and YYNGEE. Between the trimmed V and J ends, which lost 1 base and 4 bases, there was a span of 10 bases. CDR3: CASSVIQNPDTQYF. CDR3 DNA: TGTGCCAGCAGCGTAATTCAGAACCCAGATACGCAGTATTTT.

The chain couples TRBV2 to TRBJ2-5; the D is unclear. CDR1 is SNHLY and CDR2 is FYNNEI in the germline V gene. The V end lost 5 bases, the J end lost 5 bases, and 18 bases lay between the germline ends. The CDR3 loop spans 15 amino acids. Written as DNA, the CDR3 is TGTGCCAGCAGTACCCAGGACGGTCGAGGCGAGACCCAGTACTTC. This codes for CASSTQDGRGETQYF.

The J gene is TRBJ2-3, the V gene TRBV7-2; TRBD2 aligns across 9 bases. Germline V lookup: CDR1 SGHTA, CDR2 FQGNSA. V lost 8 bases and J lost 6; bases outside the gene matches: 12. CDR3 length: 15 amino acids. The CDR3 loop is CASGLAGAFIDTQYF. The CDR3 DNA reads TGTGCCAGCGGTTTAGCGGGAGCTTTCATCGATACGCAGTATTTT.

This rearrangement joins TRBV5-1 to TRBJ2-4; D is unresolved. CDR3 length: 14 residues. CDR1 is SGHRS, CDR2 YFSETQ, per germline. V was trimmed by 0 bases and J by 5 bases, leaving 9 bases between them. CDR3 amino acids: CASSLVESQNIQYF. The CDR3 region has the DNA TGCGCCAGCAGCTTGGTGGAGTCCCAAAACATTCAGTACTTC. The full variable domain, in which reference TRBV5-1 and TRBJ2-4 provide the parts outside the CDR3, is KAGVTQTPRYLIKTRGQQVTLSCSPISGHRSVSWYQQTPGQGLQFLFEYFSETQRNKGNFPGRFSGRQFSNSRSEMNVSTLELGDSALYLCASSLVESQNIQYFGAGTRLSVL.

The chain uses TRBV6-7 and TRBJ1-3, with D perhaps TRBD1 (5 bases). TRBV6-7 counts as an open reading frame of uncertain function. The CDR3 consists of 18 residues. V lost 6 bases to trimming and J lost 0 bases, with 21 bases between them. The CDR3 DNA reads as TGTGCCAGCAGCTCCCCACAAGCAGGGTCAGACTCTGGAAACACCATATATTTT. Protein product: CASSSPQAGSDSGNTIYF.

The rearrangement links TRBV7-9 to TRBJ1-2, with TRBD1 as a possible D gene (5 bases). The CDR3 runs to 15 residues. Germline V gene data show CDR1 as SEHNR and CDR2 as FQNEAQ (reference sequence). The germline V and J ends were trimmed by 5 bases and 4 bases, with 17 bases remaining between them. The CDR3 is CASSRDLGAGYGYTF. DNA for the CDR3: TGTGCCAGCAGCAGGGATCTAGGGGCTGGCTATGGCTACACCTTC.

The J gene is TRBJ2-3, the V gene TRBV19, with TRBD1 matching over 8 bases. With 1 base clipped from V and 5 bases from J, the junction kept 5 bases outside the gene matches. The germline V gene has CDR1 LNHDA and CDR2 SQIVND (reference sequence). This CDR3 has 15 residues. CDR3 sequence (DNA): TGTGCCAGTAGTATAGTGGCAGGGGGCTTAGATACGCAGTATTTT. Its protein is CASSIVAGGLDTQYF.

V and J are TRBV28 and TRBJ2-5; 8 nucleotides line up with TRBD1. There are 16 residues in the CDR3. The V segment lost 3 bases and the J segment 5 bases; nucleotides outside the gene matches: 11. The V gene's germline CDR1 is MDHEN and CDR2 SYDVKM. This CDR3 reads CASSFQGANLMETQYF. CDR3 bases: TGTGCCAGCAGTTTTCAGGGGGCTAATCTTATGGAGACCCAGTACTTC.

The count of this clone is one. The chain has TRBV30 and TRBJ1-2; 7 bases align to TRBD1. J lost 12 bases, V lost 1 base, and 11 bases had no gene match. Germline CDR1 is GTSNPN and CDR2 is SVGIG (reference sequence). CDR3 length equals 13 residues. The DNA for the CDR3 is TGTGCCTGGAGTGAAGGGACAGCCGATTCTAACACCTTC. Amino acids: CAWSEGTADSNTF.

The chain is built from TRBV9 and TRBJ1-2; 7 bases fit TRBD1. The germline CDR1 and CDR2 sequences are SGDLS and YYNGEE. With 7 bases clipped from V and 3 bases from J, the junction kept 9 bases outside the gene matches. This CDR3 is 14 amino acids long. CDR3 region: CASGDLTGHYGYTF. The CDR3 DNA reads TGTGCCAGCGGTGACCTGACAGGGCACTATGGCTACACCTTC.

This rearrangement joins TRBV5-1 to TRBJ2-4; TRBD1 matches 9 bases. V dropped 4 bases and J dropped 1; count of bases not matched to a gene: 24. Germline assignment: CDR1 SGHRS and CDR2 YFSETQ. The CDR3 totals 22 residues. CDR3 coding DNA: TGCGCCAGCAGCGAAAAGCTTCTGATACGGGACAGGGAGGGTAGGGCCAAAAACATTCAGTACTTC. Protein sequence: CASSEKLLIRDREGRAKNIQYF.

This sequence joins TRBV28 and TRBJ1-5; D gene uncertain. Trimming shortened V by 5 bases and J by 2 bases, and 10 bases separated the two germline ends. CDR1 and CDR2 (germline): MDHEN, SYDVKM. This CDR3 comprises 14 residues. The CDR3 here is CASSRPPGNQPQHF. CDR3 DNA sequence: TGTGCCAGCAGTCGACCCCCGGGCAATCAGCCCCAGCATTTT.

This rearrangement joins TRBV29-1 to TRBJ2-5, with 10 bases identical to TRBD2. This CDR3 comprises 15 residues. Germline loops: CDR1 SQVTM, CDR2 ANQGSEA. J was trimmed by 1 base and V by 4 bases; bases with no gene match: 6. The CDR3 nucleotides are TGCAGCGTTGGGGCTAGCGGGAGCCTCCAAGAGACCCAGTACTTC. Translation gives CSVGASGSLQETQYF.

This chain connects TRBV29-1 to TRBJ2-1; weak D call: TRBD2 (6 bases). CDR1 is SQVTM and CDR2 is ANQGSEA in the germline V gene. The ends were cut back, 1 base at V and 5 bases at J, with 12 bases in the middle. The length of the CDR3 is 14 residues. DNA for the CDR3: TGCAGCGTTGAAGGGACTATCCTTGACAATGAGCAGTTCTTC. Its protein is CSVEGTILDNEQFF.

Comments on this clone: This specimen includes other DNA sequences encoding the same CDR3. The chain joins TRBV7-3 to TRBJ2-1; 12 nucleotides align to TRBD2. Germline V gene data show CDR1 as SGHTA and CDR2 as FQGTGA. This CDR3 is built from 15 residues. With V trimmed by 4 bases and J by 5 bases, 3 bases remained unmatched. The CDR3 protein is CASSYGLAGNNEQFF. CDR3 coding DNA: TGTGCCAGCAGCTACGGACTAGCGGGGAACAATGAGCAGTTCTTC.

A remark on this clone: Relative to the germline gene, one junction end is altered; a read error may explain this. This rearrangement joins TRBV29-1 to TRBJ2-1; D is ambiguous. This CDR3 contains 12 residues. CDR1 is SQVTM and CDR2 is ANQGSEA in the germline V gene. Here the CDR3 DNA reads TGCAGCGTTGTGAGGTCCTCCAATGAGCAGTTCTTC. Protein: CSVVRSSNEQFF.

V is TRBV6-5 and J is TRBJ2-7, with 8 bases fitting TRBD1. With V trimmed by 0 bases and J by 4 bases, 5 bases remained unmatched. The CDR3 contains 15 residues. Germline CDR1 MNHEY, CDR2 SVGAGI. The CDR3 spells CASSYSDRGVYEQYF. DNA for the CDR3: TGTGCCAGCAGTTACTCAGACAGGGGAGTGTACGAGCAGTACTTC.

The CDR3 is CASSLPATGLTEAFF. In nucleotides, the CDR3 is TGTGCCAGCAGCCTACCCGCGACAGGGCTCACTGAAGCTTTCTTT. This rearrangement joins TRBV13 to TRBJ1-1; 7 bases agree with TRBD1. Germline assignment: CDR1 PRHDT and CDR2 FYEKMQ (reference sequence). J gave up 4 bases and V 5 bases, and 10 bases lay outside the gene matches. This CDR3 region has 15 residues.

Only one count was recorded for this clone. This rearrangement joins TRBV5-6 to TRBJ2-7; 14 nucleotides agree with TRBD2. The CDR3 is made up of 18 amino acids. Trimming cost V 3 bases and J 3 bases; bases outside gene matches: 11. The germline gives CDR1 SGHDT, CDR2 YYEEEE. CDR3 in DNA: TGTGCCAGCAGCTCAAGGACAGGGACTAGCGGGAGAAGCTACGAGCAGTACTTC. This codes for CASSSRTGTSGRSYEQYF.

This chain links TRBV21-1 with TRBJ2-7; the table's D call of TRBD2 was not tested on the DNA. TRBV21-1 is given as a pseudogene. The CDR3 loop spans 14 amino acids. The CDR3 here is CASSPGSEHYEQYF. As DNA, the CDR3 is TGTGCCAGCAGCCCCGGGTCCGAGCATTACGAGCAGTACTTC.

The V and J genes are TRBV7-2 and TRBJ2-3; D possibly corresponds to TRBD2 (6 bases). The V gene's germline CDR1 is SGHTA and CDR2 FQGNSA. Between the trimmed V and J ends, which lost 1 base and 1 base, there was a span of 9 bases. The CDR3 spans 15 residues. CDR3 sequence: CASSLETRRTDTQYF. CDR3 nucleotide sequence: TGTGCCAGCAGCTTAGAGACTAGACGCACAGATACGCAGTATTTT.

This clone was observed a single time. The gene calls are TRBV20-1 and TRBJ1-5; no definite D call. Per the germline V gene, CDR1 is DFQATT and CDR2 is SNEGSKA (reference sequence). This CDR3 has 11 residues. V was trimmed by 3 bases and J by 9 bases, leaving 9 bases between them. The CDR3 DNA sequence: TGCAGTGCTAGCCGATCGCGGCCCCAGCATTTT. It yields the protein CSASRSRPQHF.